A selection of T cell receptor beta chains follows, all from one sample in a study of cytomegalovirus exposure and HLA in healthy donors. Here immunoSEQ multiplex PCR was the method, and the copy in TCRdb shows in-frame clones only, minus some. The table for this sample gives 100,000 to 150,000 clones. Sequencing was performed on PBMCs. These receptors were obtained from a man aged 18 to 29 in good health and CMV-seronegative. Both conserved end residues are trimmed from each CDR3. Each record gives: J gene, V gene, D gene, CDR3 protein. D genes are given only for firm matches.

TRBJ2-7 | TRBV9 | TRBD2 | ASSVDSGGILDEQY
TRBJ2-3 | TRBV4-2 | TRBD2 | ASSQRLAGGADTQY
TRBJ2-3 | TRBV9 | NA | ASSVSGHPATDTQY
TRBJ1-4 | TRBV4-1 | NA | ASSPVARRLF
TRBJ2-7 | TRBV19 | NA | AREPERTEEPYEQY
TRBJ2-3 | TRBV4-1 | TRBD2 | ASSLDLAGASSQY
TRBJ2-1 | TRBV6-6 | TRBD1 | ASSLLPGGRNNEQF
TRBJ1-2 | TRBV5-4 | TRBD1 | ATLQGTAVDYGYT
TRBJ1-1 | TRBV9 | TRBD1 | ASSVGTGGLDGEAF
TRBJ2-7 | TRBV25-1 | NA | ATGGRKDPLAAPYEQY
TRBJ2-3 | TRBV29-1 | TRBD1 | SVSTGGTKDTQY
TRBJ1-1 | TRBV19 | TRBD1 | ASSKRQGNTEAF
TRBJ1-1 | TRBV7-3 | TRBD1 | ASSAPGGLTEAF
TRBJ2-7 | TRBV29-1 | TRBD1 | SVGIGETGGYEQY
TRBJ2-7 | TRBV18 | NA | ASSPPSADEQY
TRBJ2-6 | TRBV19 | NA | ASSSSGANVLT
TRBJ1-3 | TRBV10-3 | NA | AISSGPQAGNTIY
TRBJ1-2 | TRBV9 | TRBD1 | ASSVSGTGGPYT
TRBJ2-7 | TRBV5-6 | TRBD1 | ASSAAGTGYFHEQY
TRBJ2-3 | TRBV2 | NA | ASSRRSSTDTQY
TRBJ2-7 | TRBV28 | TRBD1 | ASSSGTGAYEQY
TRBJ2-1 | TRBV5-1 | TRBD2 | ASSPRRAGGPDEQF
TRBJ1-4 | TRBV29-1 | NA | SVISGGTNEKLF
TRBJ2-7 | TRBV13 | TRBD2 | ASSLGRREWEQY
TRBJ2-1 | TRBV19 | TRBD2 | ASSHRRGASGDNEQF
TRBJ2-7 | TRBV20-1 | NA | SARGVVEQY
TRBJ2-1 | TRBV27 | TRBD2 | ASSRLAGENSEQF
TRBJ2-7 | TRBV30 | TRBD2 | AGTSGSYEQY
TRBJ2-7 | TRBV19 | TRBD1 | ASSPDGQGWSYEQY
TRBJ1-1 | TRBV5-1 | NA | ASSRPGPEAF
TRBJ1-1 | TRBV18 | TRBD1 | ASSPNRQGASGEAF
TRBJ1-2 | TRBV4-1 | NA | ASSQKSPSGYT
TRBJ1-5 | TRBV5-6 | NA | ASSSYREGNQPQH
TRBJ2-1 | TRBV7-6 | TRBD2 | ASSLAAGGINNEQF
TRBJ2-3 | TRBV5-1 | NA | ASSPAGASPDTQY
TRBJ1-6 | TRBV27 | NA | ASSFTNTHSPLH
TRBJ1-3 | TRBV5-8 | TRBD1 | ASSRKGQGAHTIY
TRBJ1-1 | TRBV5-6 | NA | ASSFGTHSGAF
TRBJ2-3 | TRBV6-4 | TRBD2 | ASSASGGTDTQY
TRBJ1-5 | TRBV28 | NA | ASSSAAGTLNQPQH
TRBJ2-2 | TRBV5-1 | TRBD2 | ASSLGTMNTGELF
TRBJ1-1 | TRBV15 | NA | ATSIGAPAYTEAF
TRBJ1-5 | TRBV28 | NA | ATIRPPQGPQH
TRBJ1-6 | TRBV19 | NA | ASNTGWISPLH
TRBJ1-4 | TRBV25-1 | TRBD1 | ASSLDRAEKLF
TRBJ2-7 | TRBV7-9 | TRBD2 | ASSPPGGGNEQY
TRBJ1-1 | TRBV5-1 | NA | ASSLGRSGGNTEAF
TRBJ1-6 | TRBV5-1 | TRBD1 | ASSPGQAPISLH
TRBJ2-7 | TRBV28 | NA | ASSRLGGSNEQY
TRBJ2-5 | TRBV19 | NA | ASSMAGGGVQETQY
TRBJ2-1 | TRBV7-9 | TRBD1 | ASSLETGGNEQF
TRBJ1-3 | TRBV18 | NA | ASSRESGNTIY
TRBJ2-7 | TRBV6-6 | TRBD2 | ASRPSGEPSYEQY
TRBJ1-4 | TRBV27 | TRBD1 | ASSLILRTGVGEKLF
TRBJ1-2 | TRBV29-1 | TRBD1 | SVQTGSYGYS
TRBJ1-1 | TRBV7-9 | NA | ASSLAPRLRTEAF
TRBJ1-5 | TRBV18 | NA | ASSPQFGGNQPQH
TRBJ2-7 | TRBV18 | TRBD1 | ASSSDRVGEQY
TRBJ2-7 | TRBV29-1 | NA | SVREPTGLSEQY